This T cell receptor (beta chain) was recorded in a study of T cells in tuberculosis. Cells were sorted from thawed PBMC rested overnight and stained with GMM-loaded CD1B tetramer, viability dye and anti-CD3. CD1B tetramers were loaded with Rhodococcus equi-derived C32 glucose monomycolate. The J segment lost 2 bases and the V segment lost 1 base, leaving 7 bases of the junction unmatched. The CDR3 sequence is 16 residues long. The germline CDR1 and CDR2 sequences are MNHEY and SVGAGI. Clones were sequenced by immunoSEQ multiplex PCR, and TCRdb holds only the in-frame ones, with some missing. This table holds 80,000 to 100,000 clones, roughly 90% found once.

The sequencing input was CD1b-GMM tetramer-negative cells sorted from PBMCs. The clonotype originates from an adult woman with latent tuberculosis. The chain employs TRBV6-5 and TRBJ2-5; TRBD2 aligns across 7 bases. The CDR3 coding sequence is TGTGCCAGCAGTTACTTTGGTGGGGGGGGGCAAGAGACCCAGTACTTC. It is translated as CASSYFGGGGQETQYF.